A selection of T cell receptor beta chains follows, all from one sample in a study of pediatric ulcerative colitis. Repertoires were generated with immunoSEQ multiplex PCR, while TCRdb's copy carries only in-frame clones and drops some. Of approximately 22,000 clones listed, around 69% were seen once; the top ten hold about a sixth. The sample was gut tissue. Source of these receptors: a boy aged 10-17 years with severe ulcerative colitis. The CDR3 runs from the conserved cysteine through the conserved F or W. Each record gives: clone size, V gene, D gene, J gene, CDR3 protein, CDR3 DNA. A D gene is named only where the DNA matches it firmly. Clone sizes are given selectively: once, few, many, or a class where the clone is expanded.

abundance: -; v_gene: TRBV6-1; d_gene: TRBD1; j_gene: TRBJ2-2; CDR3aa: CASSERGRQTHGAGELFF; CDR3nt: TGTGCCAGCAGTGAAAGGGGGCGGCAGACCCACGGGGCCGGGGAGCTGTTTTTT
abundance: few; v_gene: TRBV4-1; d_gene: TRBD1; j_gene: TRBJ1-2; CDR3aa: CASRWTGIGYGYTF; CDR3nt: TGCGCCAGCAGATGGACAGGGATAGGCTATGGCTACACCTTC
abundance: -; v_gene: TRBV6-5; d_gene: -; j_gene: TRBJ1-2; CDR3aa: CASSGTGFNYGYTF; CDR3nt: TGTGCCAGCAGTGGCACAGGGTTCAACTATGGCTACACCTTC
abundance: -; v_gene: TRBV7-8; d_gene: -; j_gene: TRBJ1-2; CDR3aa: CASSLAGFNYGYTF; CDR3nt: TGTGCCAGCAGCTTAGCAGGGTTTAACTATGGCTACACCTTC
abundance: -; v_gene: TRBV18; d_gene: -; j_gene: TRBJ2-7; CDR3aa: CASRGGTSYEQYF; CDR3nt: TGTGCCAGCCGAGGGGGGACTTCCTACGAGCAGTACTTC
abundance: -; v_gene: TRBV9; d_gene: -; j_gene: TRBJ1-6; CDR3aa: CASSDRGSSYNSPLHF; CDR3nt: TGTGCCAGCAGCGATCGGGGGAGCTCCTATAATTCACCCCTCCACTTT
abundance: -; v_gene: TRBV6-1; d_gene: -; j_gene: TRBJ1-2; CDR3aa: CASSDTQGNRYTF; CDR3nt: TGTGCCAGCAGTGATACTCAGGGAAACCGCTACACCTTC
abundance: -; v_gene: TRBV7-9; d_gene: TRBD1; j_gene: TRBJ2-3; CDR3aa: CASSPDRGQGDTQYF; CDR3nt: TGTGCCAGCAGCCCAGACAGGGGGCAAGGAGATACGCAGTATTTT
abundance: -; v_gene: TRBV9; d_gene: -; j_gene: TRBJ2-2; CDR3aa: CASSPRWVGELFF; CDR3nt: TGTGCCAGCAGCCCCCGTTGGGTCGGGGAGCTGTTTTTT
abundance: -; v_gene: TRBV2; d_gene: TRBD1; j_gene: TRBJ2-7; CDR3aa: CASSRQGHPEQYF; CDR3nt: TGTGCCAGCAGTCGACAGGGTCATCCCGAGCAGTACTTC
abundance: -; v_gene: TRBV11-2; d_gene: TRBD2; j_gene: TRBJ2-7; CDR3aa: CASSLATSGGAGEQYF; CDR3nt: TGTGCCAGCAGCTTAGCGACTAGCGGGGGGGCTGGGGAGCAGTACTTC
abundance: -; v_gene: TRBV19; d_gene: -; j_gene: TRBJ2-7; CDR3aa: CANYPGALYEQYF; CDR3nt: TGTGCCAACTACCCAGGGGCTCTATACGAGCAGTACTTC
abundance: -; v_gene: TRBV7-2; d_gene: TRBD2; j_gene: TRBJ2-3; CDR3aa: CASSQPTSYTQYF; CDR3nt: TGTGCCAGCAGTCAACCGACTAGCTATACGCAGTATTTT
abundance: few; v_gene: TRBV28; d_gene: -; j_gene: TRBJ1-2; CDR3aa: CAILPDIDNYGYTF; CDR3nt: TGTGCCATCCTTCCGGACATCGATAACTATGGCTACACCTTC
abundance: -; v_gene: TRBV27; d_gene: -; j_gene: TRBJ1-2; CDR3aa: CASSLSGGDRGYTF; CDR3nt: TGTGCCAGCAGTTTATCTGGAGGGGACCGTGGCTACACCTTC
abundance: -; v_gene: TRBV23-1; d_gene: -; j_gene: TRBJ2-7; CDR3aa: CASSQSTSFRSSRDF; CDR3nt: TGCGCCAGCAGTCAATCAACTTCCTTTCGAAGCAGTAGGGACTTC
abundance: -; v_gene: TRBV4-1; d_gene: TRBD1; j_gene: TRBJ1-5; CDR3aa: CASSRAITRQGPQPQHF; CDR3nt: TGCGCCAGCAGCCGGGCTATCACGAGACAGGGGCCCCAGCCCCAGCATTTT
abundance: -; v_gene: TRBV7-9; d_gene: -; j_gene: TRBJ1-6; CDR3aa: CASSLATLTVSPLHF; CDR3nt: TGTGCCAGCAGCTTAGCGACCCTGACAGTTTCACCCCTCCACTTT
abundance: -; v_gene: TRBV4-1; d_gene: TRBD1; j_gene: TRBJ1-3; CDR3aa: CASSQDSDRAATIYF; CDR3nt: TGCGCCAGCAGCCAAGACTCGGACAGGGCCGCTACCATATATTTT
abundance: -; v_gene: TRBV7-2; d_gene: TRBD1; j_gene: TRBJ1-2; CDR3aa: CASSRDRATRNYGYTF; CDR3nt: TGTGCCAGCAGCCGGGACAGGGCGACTCGTAACTATGGCTACACCTTC
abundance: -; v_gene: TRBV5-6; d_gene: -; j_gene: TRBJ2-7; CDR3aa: CASSVTGSEQYF; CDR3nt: TGTGCCAGCAGCGTAACAGGTTCCGAGCAGTACTTC
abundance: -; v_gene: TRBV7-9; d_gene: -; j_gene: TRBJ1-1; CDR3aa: CASSLSVQGWNTEAFF; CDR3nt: TGTGCCAGCAGCTTATCGGTACAGGGATGGAACACTGAAGCTTTCTTT
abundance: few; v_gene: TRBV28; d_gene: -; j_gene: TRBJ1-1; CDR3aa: CASSSFRREAFF; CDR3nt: TGTGCCAGCAGTTCCTTCCGTCGTGAAGCTTTCTTT
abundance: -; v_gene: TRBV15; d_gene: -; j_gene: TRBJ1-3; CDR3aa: CATSRDLAGNTIYF; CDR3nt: TGTGCCACCAGCAGAGATCTCGCGGGAAACACCATATATTTT
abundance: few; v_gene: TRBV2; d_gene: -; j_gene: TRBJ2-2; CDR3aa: CASRRGPGELFF; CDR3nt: TGTGCCAGCCGCCGAGGGCCCGGGGAGCTGTTTTTT
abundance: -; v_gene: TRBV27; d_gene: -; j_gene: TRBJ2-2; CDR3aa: CASSFSNRVSGELFF; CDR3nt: TGTGCCAGCAGTTTTTCAAATAGGGTTTCCGGGGAGCTGTTTTTT
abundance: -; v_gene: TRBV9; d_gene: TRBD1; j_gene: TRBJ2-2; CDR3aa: CASGGQATGELFF; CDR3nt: TGTGCCAGCGGGGGACAGGCCACCGGGGAGCTGTTTTTT
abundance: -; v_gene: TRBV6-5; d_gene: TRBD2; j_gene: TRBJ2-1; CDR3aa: CASSPTSGGAEQFF; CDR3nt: TGTGCCAGCAGCCCGACTAGCGGGGGGGCTGAGCAGTTCTTC
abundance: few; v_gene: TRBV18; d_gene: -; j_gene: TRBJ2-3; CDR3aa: CASSPPSTDTQYF; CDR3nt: TGTGCCAGCTCACCACCCAGCACAGATACGCAGTATTTT
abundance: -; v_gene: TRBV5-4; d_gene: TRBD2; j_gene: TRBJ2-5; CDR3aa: CASSLKAGGPETQYF; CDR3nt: TGTGCCAGCAGCTTGAAAGCGGGGGGGCCGGAGACCCAGTACTTC
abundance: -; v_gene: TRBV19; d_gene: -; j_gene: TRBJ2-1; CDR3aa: CASSEGIVYNEQFF; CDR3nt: TGTGCCAGTAGTGAAGGGATTGTGTACAATGAGCAGTTCTTC
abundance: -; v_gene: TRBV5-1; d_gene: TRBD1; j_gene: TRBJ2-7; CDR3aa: CASSPDRGNYEQYF; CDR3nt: TGCGCCAGCAGCCCGGACAGGGGTAACTACGAGCAGTACTTC
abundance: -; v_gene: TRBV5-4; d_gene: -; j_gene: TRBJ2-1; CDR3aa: CASSLVETRNEQFF; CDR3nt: TGTGCCAGCAGCTTGGTTGAGACTAGAAATGAGCAGTTCTTC
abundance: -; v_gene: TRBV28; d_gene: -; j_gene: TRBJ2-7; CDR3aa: CATHDGAAREQYF; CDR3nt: TGTGCCACTCACGACGGTGCCGCTCGGGAGCAGTACTTC
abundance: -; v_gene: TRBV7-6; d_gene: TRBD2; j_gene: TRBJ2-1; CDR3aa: CASSRSGGARNEQFF; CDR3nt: TGTGCCAGCAGCAGAAGCGGGGGGGCGCGGAATGAGCAGTTCTTC
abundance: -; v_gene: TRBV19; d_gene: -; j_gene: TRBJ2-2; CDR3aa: CASSIGFGELFF; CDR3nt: TGTGCCAGTAGTATCGGATTCGGGGAGCTGTTTTTT
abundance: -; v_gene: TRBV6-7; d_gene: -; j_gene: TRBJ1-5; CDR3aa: CASSFAPGAWGQPQHF; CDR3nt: TGTGCCAGCAGTTTCGCCCCGGGGGCCTGGGGTCAGCCCCAGCATTTT
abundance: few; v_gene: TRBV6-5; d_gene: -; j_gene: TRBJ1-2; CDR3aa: CASSSRDYSLYYGYTF; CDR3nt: TGTGCCAGCAGTTCCAGGGATTACTCCCTCTACTATGGCTACACCTTC
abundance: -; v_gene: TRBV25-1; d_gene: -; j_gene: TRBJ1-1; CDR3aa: CASSLGAGRTAEAFF; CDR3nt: TGTGCCAGCAGTCTCGGAGCAGGGAGGACGGCCGAAGCTTTCTTT
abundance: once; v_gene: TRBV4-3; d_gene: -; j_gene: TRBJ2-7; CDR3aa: CASSQALGKYF; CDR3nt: TGCGCCAGCAGCCAAGCCCTCGGTAAGTACTTC
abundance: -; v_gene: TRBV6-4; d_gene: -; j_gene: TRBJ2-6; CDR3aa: CASSDSTASGANVLTF; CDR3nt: TGTGCCAGCAGTGACTCGACAGCCTCTGGGGCCAACGTCCTGACTTTC
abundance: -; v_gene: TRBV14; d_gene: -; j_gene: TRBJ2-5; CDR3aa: CASSLTTGIKYF; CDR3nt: TGTGCCAGCAGCCTAACCACAGGGATAAAGTACTTC
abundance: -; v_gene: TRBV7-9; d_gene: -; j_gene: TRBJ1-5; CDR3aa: CASSFTNQPQHF; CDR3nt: TGTGCCAGCAGCTTTACTAATCAGCCCCAGCATTTT
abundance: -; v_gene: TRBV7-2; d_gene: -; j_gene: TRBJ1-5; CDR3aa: CASSLERGLRQPQHF; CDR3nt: TGTGCCAGCAGCTTGGAACGGGGGCTGCGTCAGCCCCAGCATTTT
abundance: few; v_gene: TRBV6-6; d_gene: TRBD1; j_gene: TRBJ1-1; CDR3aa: CASSSGTGVLDTEAFF; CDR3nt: TGTGCCAGCAGCTCCGGGACAGGGGTGTTGGACACTGAAGCTTTCTTT
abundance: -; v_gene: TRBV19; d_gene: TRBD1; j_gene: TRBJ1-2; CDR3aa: CASSYEGAQGALGYTF; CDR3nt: TGTGCCAGTAGTTACGAAGGGGCACAGGGGGCGCTTGGCTACACCTTC
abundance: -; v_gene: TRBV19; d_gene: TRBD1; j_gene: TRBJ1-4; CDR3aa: CASRDRINEKLFF; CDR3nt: TGTGCCAGTCGGGACAGGATTAATGAAAAACTGTTTTTT
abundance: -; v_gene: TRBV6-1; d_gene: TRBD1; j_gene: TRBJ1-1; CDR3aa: CASSPTGLGTEAFF; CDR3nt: TGTGCCAGCAGTCCGACAGGGTTAGGCACTGAAGCTTTCTTT
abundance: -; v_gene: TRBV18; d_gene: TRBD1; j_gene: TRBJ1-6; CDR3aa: CASSRGQGRSPLHF; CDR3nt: TGTGCCAGCTCACGGGGACAGGGCCGTTCACCCCTCCACTTT
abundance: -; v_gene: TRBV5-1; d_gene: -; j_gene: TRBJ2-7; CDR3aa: CASSREVWGYEQYF; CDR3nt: TGCGCCAGCAGCCGTGAGGTCTGGGGCTACGAGCAGTACTTC
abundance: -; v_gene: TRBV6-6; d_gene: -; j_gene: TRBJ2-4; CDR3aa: CAINDRLAKNIQYF; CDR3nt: TGTGCCATCAACGACCGACTAGCCAAAAACATTCAGTACTTC
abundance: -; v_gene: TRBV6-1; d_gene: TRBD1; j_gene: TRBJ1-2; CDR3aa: CASSGQGGSGYTF; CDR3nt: TGTGCCAGCAGTGGACAGGGAGGCTCTGGCTACACCTTC
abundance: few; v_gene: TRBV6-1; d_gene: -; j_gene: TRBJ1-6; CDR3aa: CASSDRGGSPLHF; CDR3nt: TGTGCCAGCAGTGACAGGGGAGGTTCACCCCTCCACTTT
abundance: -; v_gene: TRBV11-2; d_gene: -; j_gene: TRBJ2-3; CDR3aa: CASSLKVDTQYF; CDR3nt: TGTGCCAGCAGCTTAAAAGTAGATACGCAGTATTTT
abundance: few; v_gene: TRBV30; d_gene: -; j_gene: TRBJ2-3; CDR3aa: CAWSGGSTDTQYF; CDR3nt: TGTGCCTGGAGCGGGGGTAGCACAGATACGCAGTATTTT